The 5 T cell receptor beta chains below come from one sample, sequenced in a study of identifying expanded T cells in peripheral blood. Some clones are missing from TCRdb's copy, which holds only in-frame ones; the method was immunoSEQ multiplex PCR. The sample records around 60,000 clones, around 83% being singletons. The specimen sequenced was blood. The receptors originated from a person aged 18 to 70 in good health.

This rearrangement joins TRBV4-2 to TRBJ1-1; D unresolved. V lost 4 bases to trimming and J lost 0 bases, with 6 bases between them. CDR1 is LGHNA, CDR2 YNFKEQ, per germline. The CDR3 runs to 13 residues. The DNA of the CDR3 is TGTGCCAGCAGCCTAAGGATGAACACTGAAGCTTTCTTT. It encodes CASSLRMNTEAFF.

The CDR3 reads CASTHRGQSNTEAFF. CDR3 nucleotides: TGTGCCAGCACTCACCGGGGACAATCGAACACTGAAGCTTTCTTT. This chain joins TRBV6-6 and TRBJ1-1; D is possibly TRBD1 (6 bases). The CDR3 runs 15 residues. Per the germline V gene, CDR1 is MNHNY and CDR2 is SVGAGI (reference sequence). Deletions cut 7 bases from V and 1 base from J, with 16 bases between.

The chain joins TRBV27 to TRBJ2-4; maybe TRBD2 (6 bases). Trimming stripped 6 bases from V and 10 bases from J, with 16 bases between. This CDR3 region has 13 residues. Germline V gives CDR1 MNHEY, CDR2 SMNVEV (reference sequence). The CDR3: CASRGGPSGIQYF. The CDR3 DNA reads TGTGCCAGCAGGGGGGGACCGTCGGGGATTCAGTACTTC.

The CDR3 loop is CSAYSKDTQYF. The DNA for the CDR3 is TGCAGTGCTTACTCCAAAGATACGCAGTATTTT. The chain has TRBV20-1 and TRBJ2-3; D is undetermined. Germline lookup yields CDR1 DFQATT and CDR2 SNEGSKA (reference sequence). V was clipped by 5 bases and J by 5 bases, with 8 bases between them. This CDR3 spans 11 amino acids.

The rearrangement uses TRBV10-3 and TRBJ1-4, with D hard to call. The CDR3 consists of 14 residues. With 8 bases removed from V and 6 bases from J, the gap between germline ends came to 16 bases. The V gene's germline CDR1 is ENHRY and CDR2 SYGVKD. CDR3 loop: CAIGMGRTDEKLFF. The CDR3, as DNA: TGTGCCATCGGTATGGGTCGAACGGATGAAAAACTGTTTTTT.